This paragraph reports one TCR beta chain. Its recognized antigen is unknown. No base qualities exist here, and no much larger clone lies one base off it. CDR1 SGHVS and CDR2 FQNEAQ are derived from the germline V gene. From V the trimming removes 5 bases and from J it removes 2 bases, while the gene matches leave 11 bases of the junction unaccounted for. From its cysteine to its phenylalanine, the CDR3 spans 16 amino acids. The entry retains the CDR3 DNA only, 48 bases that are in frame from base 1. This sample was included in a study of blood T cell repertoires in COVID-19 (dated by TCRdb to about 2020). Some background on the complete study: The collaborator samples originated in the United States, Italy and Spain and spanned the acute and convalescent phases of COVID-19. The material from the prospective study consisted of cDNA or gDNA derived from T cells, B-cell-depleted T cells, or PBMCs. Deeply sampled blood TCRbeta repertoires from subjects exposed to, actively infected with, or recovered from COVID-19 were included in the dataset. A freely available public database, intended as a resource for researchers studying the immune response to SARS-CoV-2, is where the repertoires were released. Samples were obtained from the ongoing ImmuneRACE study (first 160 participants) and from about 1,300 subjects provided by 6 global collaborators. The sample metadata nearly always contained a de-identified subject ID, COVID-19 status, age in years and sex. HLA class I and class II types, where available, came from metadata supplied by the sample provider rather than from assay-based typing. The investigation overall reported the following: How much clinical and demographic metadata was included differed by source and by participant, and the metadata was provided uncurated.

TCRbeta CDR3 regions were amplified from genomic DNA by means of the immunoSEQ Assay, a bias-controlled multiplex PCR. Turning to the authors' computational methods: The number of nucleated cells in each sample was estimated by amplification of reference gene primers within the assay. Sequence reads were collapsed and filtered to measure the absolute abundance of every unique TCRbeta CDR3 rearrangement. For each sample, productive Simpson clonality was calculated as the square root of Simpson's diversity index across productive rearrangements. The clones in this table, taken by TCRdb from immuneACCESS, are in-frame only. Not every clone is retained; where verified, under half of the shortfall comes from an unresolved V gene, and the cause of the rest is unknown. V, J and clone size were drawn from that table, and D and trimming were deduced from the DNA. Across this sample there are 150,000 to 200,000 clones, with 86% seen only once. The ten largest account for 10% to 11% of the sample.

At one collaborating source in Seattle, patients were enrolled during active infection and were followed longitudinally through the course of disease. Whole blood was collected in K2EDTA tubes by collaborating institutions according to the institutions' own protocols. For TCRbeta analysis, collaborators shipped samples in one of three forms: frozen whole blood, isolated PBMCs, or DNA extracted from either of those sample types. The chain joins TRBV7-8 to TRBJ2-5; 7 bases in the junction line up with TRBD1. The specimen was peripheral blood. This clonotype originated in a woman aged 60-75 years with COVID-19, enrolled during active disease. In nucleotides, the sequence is TGTGCCAGCAGCCCCACACCGGGACAGCGACAAGAGACCCAGTACTTC. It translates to CASSPTPGQRQETQYF.